These 21 T cell receptor beta chains were sequenced from one sample in a study of blood T cell repertoires in COVID-19. Profiled with immunoSEQ multiplex PCR; TCRdb holds only in-frame clones, not every one. The data contain around 100,000 clones, approximately 93% of them singletons. The sequenced sample was peripheral blood. The receptor source for this set is a man between 50 and 59 years old with active COVID-19.

J is TRBJ2-3 and V is TRBV24-1, with 9 bases lining up with TRBD1. Germline V gene data show CDR1 as KGHDR and CDR2 as SFDVKD. CDR3 length: 18 residues. Germline trimming cut 2 bases from V and 9 bases from J; bases unmatched to any gene: 17. The DNA for the CDR3 is TGTGCCACCAGTGATTCCCGGACAGGACAGGGGATCAGGGGGACGCAGTATTTT. Residues: CATSDSRTGQGIRGTQYF.

This clone was observed once. V gene TRBV3-1 (or the pseudogene TRBV3-2) combines with J gene TRBJ2-1, with D tentatively TRBD1 (5 bases). CDR3 length: 15 residues. Trimming cost V 1 base and J 1 base, with 8 bases left between them. The germline V gene has CDR1 LGHDT and CDR2 YNNKEL (reference sequence). CDR3 loop: CASSQVGVSYNEQFF. The CDR3 DNA sequence: TGTGCCAGCAGCCAAGTAGGGGTATCCTACAATGAGCAGTTCTTC.

The genes are TRBV7-8 and TRBJ1-5, with 8 bases fitting TRBD1. There are 14 residues in the CDR3. J lost 6 bases, V lost 5 bases, and 6 bases had no gene match. Germline V CDR1 and CDR2: SGHVS, FQNEAQ. The CDR3 nucleotides read TGTGCCAGCAGCCAGGACAGGGAAGGTCAGCCCCAGCATTTT. This encodes CASSQDREGQPQHF.

This clone was found a few times. The V gene is TRBV5-6, the J gene TRBJ2-1, with D perhaps matching TRBD1 (5 bases). Germline values: CDR1 SGHDT, CDR2 YYEEEE. The CDR3 has 16 residues. Between the trimmed V and J ends, which lost 1 base and 1 base, there was a span of 12 bases. CDR3 region: CASSLRGRGSYNEQFF. DNA for the CDR3: TGTGCCAGCAGCTTGAGGGGAAGGGGATCCTACAATGAGCAGTTCTTC.

The genes are TRBV6-5 and TRBJ2-7; 9 positions agree with TRBD2. Germline V gives CDR1 MNHEY, CDR2 SVGAGI. The CDR3 loop spans 13 amino acids. The CDR3 region is CATGLAGPYEQYV. The DNA for the CDR3 is TGCGCAACGGGGCTAGCGGGGCCCTACGAGCAGTACGTC.

This clone was recorded once. CDR3 nucleotide sequence: TGTGCCAGTCGGACAGGGGAAACTGAAGCTTTCTTT. Protein: CASRTGETEAFF. The V call is TRBV19, the J call TRBJ1-1; 9 bases are a match to TRBD1. The ends lost 8 bases at V and 5 bases at J; junction bases unmatched: 3. Germline CDR1 LNHDA, CDR2 SQIVND (reference sequence). This CDR3 has 12 amino acids.

The chain has TRBV18 and TRBJ2-7; D perhaps matches TRBD2 (6 bases). The CDR3 sequence is 13 residues long. The germline V gene encodes CDR1 KGHSH and CDR2 LQKENI. The V and J ends lost 5 bases and 2 bases respectively, with 10 bases between them. Here the CDR3 reads CASSGTPPYEQYF. The CDR3 DNA follows: TGTGCCAGCTCAGGGACTCCCCCCTACGAGCAGTACTTC.

The rearrangement joins TRBV15 to TRBJ1-2; the D is unclear. CDR3 length: 15 residues. With 1 base removed from V and 4 bases from J, the gap between germline ends came to 13 bases. Germline V lookup: CDR1 LNHNV, CDR2 YYDKDF (reference sequence). CDR3 loop: CATSRGAALGYGYTF. The CDR3 nucleotides are TGTGCCACCAGCAGAGGGGCCGCGCTGGGCTATGGCTACACCTTC.

This chain uses TRBV5-1 with TRBJ2-3, with a weak D call TRBD2 (5 bases). The CDR3 covers 13 residues. Trimming left V 4 bases short and J 8 bases short, with 14 bases between. From germline, CDR1 is SGHRS and CDR2 YFSETQ. CDR3 residues: CASSGDDAGTQYF. The CDR3 DNA reads as TGCGCCAGCAGCGGGGATGATGCGGGTACGCAGTATTTT.

The chain employs TRBV4-2 and TRBJ2-1; 9 bases fit TRBD1. Germline CDR1 LGHNA, CDR2 YNFKEQ. V lost 3 bases, J lost 10 bases, and 7 bases stayed unmatched. The CDR3 extends over 14 amino acids. The CDR3 sequence: CASSQRTGVREQFF. The CDR3 DNA is TGTGCCAGCAGCCAGCGGACAGGGGTCCGGGAGCAGTTCTTC.

The rearrangement links TRBV27 to TRBJ2-1; D not certain. This CDR3 is 14 amino acids long. Trimming cost V 3 bases and J 8 bases, with 14 bases left between them. Germline assignment: CDR1 MNHEY and CDR2 SMNVEV (reference sequence). CDR3 sequence: CASSFLTELDEQFF. CDR3 coding DNA: TGTGCCAGCAGTTTCCTAACGGAGCTTGATGAGCAGTTCTTC.

J is TRBJ1-1 and V is TRBV6-2 or TRBV6-3; TRBD1 might be the D (5 bases). Trimming removed 4 bases from V and 4 bases from J, with 10 bases in between. Germline V gene lookup returns CDR1 MNHEY and CDR2 SVGEGT. This CDR3 spans 13 amino acids. The CDR3 here is CASSFEGATEAFF. For the CDR3, the DNA is TGTGCCAGCAGTTTCGAAGGGGCCACTGAAGCTTTCTTT.

The V call is TRBV3-1 (or the pseudogene TRBV3-2), the J call TRBJ2-7, with D maybe TRBD2 (6 bases). The CDR3 extends over 14 amino acids. Per the germline V gene, CDR1 is LGHDT and CDR2 is YNNKEL (reference sequence). Trimming pared 3 bases from V and 6 bases from J, leaving 15 bases between. CDR3 protein: CASSQTGESAEQYV. Here the CDR3 DNA reads TGTGCCAGCAGCCAGACGGGAGAGTCGGCCGAGCAGTACGTC.

The chain combines TRBV21-1 with TRBJ2-3; TRBD2, the D gene given by the table, was not confirmed from the DNA. TRBV21-1 is a pseudogene. The CDR3 runs to 19 residues. CDR3 bases: TGTGCCAGCAGCAAAATAAACCAGGGGGCTAGCGGGGGCACAGATACGCAGTATTTT. It specifies CASSKINQGASGGTDTQYF.

Only one count was recorded for this clone. V gene TRBV18 combines with J gene TRBJ2-5; 12 bases are a match to TRBD2. Germline V gene lookup returns CDR1 KGHSH and CDR2 LQKENI. CDR3 length: 18 residues. The V segment lost 1 base and the J segment 4 bases; nucleotides outside the gene matches: 10. Written as DNA, the CDR3 is TGTGCCAGCTCACCACTCCAGAGTCTAGCGGGAGGGCGAGAGACCCAGTACTTC. It specifies CASSPLQSLAGGRETQYF.

The genes are TRBV30 and TRBJ2-1; 10 nucleotides align to TRBD2. Germline CDR1 GTSNPN, CDR2 SVGIG (reference sequence). The CDR3 covers 14 residues. Trimming removed 6 bases from V and 5 bases from J; junction bases left unmatched: 7. This CDR3 is CACQLAGLDNEQFF. The CDR3 DNA reads TGTGCCTGCCAACTAGCGGGGCTAGACAATGAGCAGTTCTTC.

This clone has a handful of counts. The chain recombines TRBV27 with TRBJ2-7; TRBD1 aligns across 9 bases. Looked up from germline, CDR1 is MNHEY and CDR2 is SMNVEV (reference sequence). CDR3 size: 13 residues. The trim removed 6 bases at V and 7 bases at J, leaving 7 bases unmatched. CDR3 residues: CASRKQGAGEQYV. DNA of the CDR3: TGTGCCAGCAGGAAACAGGGGGCGGGAGAGCAGTACGTC.

The chain joins TRBV2 to TRBJ1-6; TRBD1 matches at 11 bases. The CDR3 spans 14 residues. CDR1 and CDR2 (germline): SNHLY, FYNNEI. Germline trimming cut 7 bases from V and 9 bases from J; bases unmatched to any gene: 5. Here the CDR3 DNA reads TGTGCCAGCAAAGGGACAGGGGGTCGTTCACCCCTCCACTTT. It specifies CASKGTGGRSPLHF.

The chain joins TRBV6-5 to TRBJ1-5; TRBD1 matches at 8 bases. The length of the CDR3 is 13 residues. CDR1 and CDR2 from the germline V gene are MNHEY and SVGAGI. After removal of 6 bases from V and 10 bases from J, the junction contained 8 bases not matched to a gene. The CDR3 protein is CASRRTGFDPQHF. CDR3 sequence (DNA): TGTGCCAGCAGACGGACAGGGTTTGATCCCCAGCATTTT.

This chain joins TRBV7-8 and TRBJ2-7; 7 bases are shared with TRBD2. The CDR3 loop spans 16 amino acids. The germline gives CDR1 SGHVS, CDR2 FQNEAQ. The junction had 9 bases not matched to a gene; V was cut back by 1 base and J by 3 bases. The CDR3 region has the DNA TGTGCCAGCAGCTTAGGAAGGGCGGGAGCGCGCTACGAGCAGTACGTC. Its protein product is CASSLGRAGARYEQYV.

The chain carries TRBV2 and TRBJ2-3, with a weak D call TRBD2 (6 bases). CDR1 and CDR2 from the germline V gene are SNHLY and FYNNEI. CDR3 length equals 13 residues. Trimming removed 4 bases at V and 5 bases at J, with 10 bases between. The CDR3 loop is CASSVGEVDTQYF. CDR3 in DNA: TGTGCCAGCAGTGTCGGGGAGGTAGATACGCAGTATTTT.